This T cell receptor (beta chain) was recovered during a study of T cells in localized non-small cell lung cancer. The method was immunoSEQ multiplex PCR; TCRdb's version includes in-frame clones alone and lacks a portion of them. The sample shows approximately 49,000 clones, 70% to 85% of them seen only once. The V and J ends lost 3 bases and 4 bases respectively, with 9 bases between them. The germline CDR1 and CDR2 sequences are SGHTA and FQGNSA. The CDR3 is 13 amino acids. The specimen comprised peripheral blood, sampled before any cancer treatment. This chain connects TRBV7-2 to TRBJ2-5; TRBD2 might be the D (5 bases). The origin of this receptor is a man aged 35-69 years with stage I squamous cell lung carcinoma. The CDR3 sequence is CASSFREGETQYF. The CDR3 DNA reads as TGTGCCAGCAGCTTCCGTGAGGGAGAGACCCAGTACTTC.